This T cell receptor (beta chain) was recorded in a study of cytomegalovirus exposure and HLA in healthy donors. Findings and limits, study-wide: Cytomegalovirus-associated TCR beta chains were listed, numbering 164. While the bulk of TCR sequences proved rare, some public TCRs turned up in many donors. It was reportedly the case that the classifier diagnosed cytomegalovirus status with high specificity and sensitivity.

CDR1 is MNHEY and CDR2 is SMNVEV in the germline V gene (reference sequence). The CDR3 runs 14 residues. Trimming stripped 5 bases from V and 4 bases from J, with 14 bases between. Generated by immunoSEQ multiplex PCR, the TCRdb table keeps only in-frame clones and is missing some. Among 300,000 to 400,000 clones listed, approximately 90% were seen once. With regard to this clone: Antigen unknown.

The chain has TRBV27 and TRBJ1-2; D is uncertain. The sequence derives from a woman under 30 in good health and CMV-seronegative. Material: PBMCs. Here the CDR3 DNA reads TGTGCCAGCAGTGGACTCCGGGGAAGCTATGGCTACACCTTC. Its protein is CASSGLRGSYGYTF.